A selection of T cell receptor beta chains follows, all from one sample in a study of T-cell reconstitution after alpha-beta-depleted transplantation in children. TCRdb redid the calling of the PCR reads with MiXCR, one entry per CDR3 protein. Among some 100,000 distinct CDR3 sequences listed, around 15% were seen once. The sample in question was PBMCs, mostly from graft donor cells, obtained 180 days after TCRalphabeta/CD19-depleted stem cell transplant. Receptor source: a male patient aged 2-9 years who had a stem cell transplant for acute lymphoblastic leukemia, so the T cells may come from the graft donor. Both conserved end residues are trimmed from each CDR3.

V,CDR3
TRBV13,ASSTDGISNHSPLH
TRBV4-2,ASSQATVANTGELF
TRBV10-3,AISPLAGGKNIQY
TRBV29-1,SVSGVPSTYGYT
TRBV29-1,SVGQGADTQY
TRBV20-1,SASAGRDTQY
TRBV7-9,ASSFDSYGYT
TRBV18,ASSEITGELF
TRBV20-1,SARDLNGVSGELF
TRBV4-3,ASSQESAYHADGYT
TRBV7-9,ASSLARGFGGNQPQH
TRBV12-3/TRBV12-4,ASSSRQVLETQY
TRBV15,ATSSRRSEQF
TRBV5-5,ASSTRVLSQPQH
TRBV19,ASSPGGSYNSPLH
TRBV5-6,ASSLVLEGMNTEAF
TRBV7-9,ASFGDVEATNEKLF
TRBV29-1,SVALGDGLSTDTQY
TRBV5-1,ASSLNPGQPYGYT
TRBV10-3,AISEYRIIEQY
TRBV2,AGGLSYNEQF
TRBV7-8,ASSHSRDRGNTEAF
TRBV5-1,ASSLTETSTDTQY
TRBV20-1,SARGGAGWAF
TRBV24-1,ATSSEGMFAEQY
TRBV13,ASSAALAGGPRETQY
TRBV14,ASSQGRFYEQY